These T cell receptor beta chains were read from a single sample in a study of OX40 agonist ivuxolimab in advanced cancers. Generated by immunoSEQ multiplex PCR, the TCRdb table keeps only in-frame clones and is missing some. This table has around 38,000 clones, approximately 92% appearing once. The sample was CD4+ or CD8+ T cells sorted from blood, taken in a trial of the OX40 agonist ivuxolimab. The receptors derive from an adult with an advanced solid tumor such as melanoma, head and neck, liver or kidney cancer. The CDR3 runs from the conserved cysteine through the conserved F or W. The D gene is left open where the match is weak. Clone size is stated in some rows and not others, as once, few, many or a class when expanded.

clone size: -
J gene: TRBJ2-1
D gene: -
V gene: TRBV28
CDR3 protein: CASKPLDGISYNEQFF
CDR3 DNA: TGTGCCAGCAAACCCCTGGACGGGATCTCCTACAATGAGCAGTTCTTC

clone size: -
J gene: TRBJ1-2
D gene: -
V gene: TRBV29-1
CDR3 protein: CSVEGQQNYGYTF
CDR3 DNA: TGCAGCGTCGAGGGTCAACAGAACTATGGCTACACCTTC

clone size: -
J gene: TRBJ1-1
D gene: -
V gene: TRBV10-3
CDR3 protein: CAISELGRGNTEAFF
CDR3 DNA: TGTGCCATCAGTGAGCTGGGACGGGGGAACACTGAAGCTTTCTTT

clone size: -
J gene: TRBJ1-1
D gene: -
V gene: TRBV6-6
CDR3 protein: CASSYQTGLNTEAFF
CDR3 DNA: TGTGCCAGCAGTTATCAGACAGGCTTGAACACTGAAGCTTTCTTT

clone size: -
J gene: TRBJ2-3
D gene: -
V gene: TRBV30
CDR3 protein: CAWSRARTDTQYF
CDR3 DNA: TGTGCCTGGAGTCGGGCCCGCACAGATACGCAGTATTTT

clone size: -
J gene: TRBJ2-7
D gene: -
V gene: TRBV6-5
CDR3 protein: CASSEGSGDEQYF
CDR3 DNA: TGTGCCAGCAGTGAAGGCAGTGGCGACGAGCAGTACTTC

clone size: -
J gene: TRBJ2-7
D gene: -
V gene: TRBV4-1
CDR3 protein: CASSQEKGFSYEQYF
CDR3 DNA: TGCGCCAGCAGCCAAGAAAAGGGGTTCTCCTACGAGCAGTACTTC

clone size: -
J gene: TRBJ1-5
D gene: -
V gene: TRBV5-1
CDR3 protein: CASSLVGDSNQPQHF
CDR3 DNA: TGCGCCAGCAGCTTGGTGGGCGATAGCAATCAGCCCCAGCATTTT

clone size: -
J gene: TRBJ2-5
D gene: TRBD1
V gene: TRBV5-1
CDR3 protein: CASKGQGPETQYF
CDR3 DNA: TGCGCCAGCAAGGGACAGGGCCCGGAGACCCAGTACTTC

clone size: -
J gene: TRBJ2-7
D gene: -
V gene: TRBV2
CDR3 protein: CASGSGGSYEQYF
CDR3 DNA: TGTGCCAGCGGATCAGGGGGGTCCTACGAGCAGTACTTC

clone size: -
J gene: TRBJ2-2
D gene: -
V gene: TRBV9
CDR3 protein: CASSVYSWWGAGDTGELFF
CDR3 DNA: TGTGCCAGCAGCGTATATAGTTGGTGGGGCGCAGGGGACACCGGGGAGCTGTTTTTT

clone size: -
J gene: TRBJ2-7
D gene: TRBD1
V gene: TRBV11-2
CDR3 protein: CASSLGGTGFEQYF
CDR3 DNA: TGTGCCAGCAGCTTAGGCGGGACAGGGTTCGAGCAGTACTTC

clone size: -
J gene: TRBJ2-1
D gene: -
V gene: TRBV6-5
CDR3 protein: CASSYSPGLVNEQFF
CDR3 DNA: TGTGCCAGCAGTTACTCGCCAGGATTAGTGAATGAGCAGTTCTTC

clone size: -
J gene: TRBJ2-2
D gene: -
V gene: TRBV2
CDR3 protein: CASSEWGTGELFF
CDR3 DNA: TGTGCCAGCAGTGAGTGGGGGACCGGGGAGCTGTTTTTT

clone size: -
J gene: TRBJ1-4
D gene: -
V gene: TRBV10-3
CDR3 protein: CAISDYPGGRDEKLFF
CDR3 DNA: TGTGCCATCAGTGACTATCCGGGAGGGAGAGATGAAAAACTGTTTTTT

clone size: -
J gene: TRBJ2-3
D gene: TRBD1
V gene: TRBV6-5
CDR3 protein: CASSDRDVRDTQYF
CDR3 DNA: TGTGCCAGCAGCGACAGGGACGTTAGAGATACGCAGTATTTT

clone size: -
J gene: TRBJ2-2
D gene: -
V gene: TRBV7-8
CDR3 protein: CASSPDSYRELFF
CDR3 DNA: TGTGCCAGCAGCCCAGACAGTTACCGGGAGCTGTTTTTT

clone size: -
J gene: TRBJ1-1
D gene: -
V gene: TRBV5-1
CDR3 protein: CASSFTSNTEAFF
CDR3 DNA: TGCGCCAGCAGCTTTACATCAAACACTGAAGCTTTCTTT

clone size: -
J gene: TRBJ1-4
D gene: -
V gene: TRBV25-1
CDR3 protein: CASQGVSFEKLFF
CDR3 DNA: TGTGCCAGCCAAGGGGTTTCCTTTGAAAAACTGTTTTTT

clone size: -
J gene: TRBJ1-2
D gene: TRBD1
V gene: TRBV4-1
CDR3 protein: CASSQRTGGNYGYTF
CDR3 DNA: TGCGCCAGCAGCCAGCGGACAGGAGGAAACTATGGCTACACCTTC

clone size: -
J gene: TRBJ2-2
D gene: -
V gene: TRBV7-9
CDR3 protein: CASSLLGGELFF
CDR3 DNA: TGTGCCAGCAGCTTATTGGGCGGAGAGCTGTTTTTT

clone size: -
J gene: TRBJ2-2
D gene: -
V gene: TRBV5-1
CDR3 protein: CASSLLGSGELFF
CDR3 DNA: TGCGCCAGCAGCTTGTTGGGATCCGGGGAGCTGTTTTTT

clone size: -
J gene: TRBJ2-7
D gene: TRBD2
V gene: TRBV23-1
CDR3 protein: CASSQSSREDSYEQYF
CDR3 DNA: TGCGCCAGCAGTCAATCGTCGCGGGAGGATTCCTACGAGCAGTACTTC

clone size: -
J gene: TRBJ2-2
D gene: -
V gene: TRBV18
CDR3 protein: CASSPPRYSGTRLDLGELFF
CDR3 DNA: TGTGCCAGCTCACCTCCGAGATATAGCGGCACTCGGTTGGATTTAGGGGAGCTGTTTTTT

clone size: -
J gene: TRBJ2-7
D gene: -
V gene: TRBV27
CDR3 protein: CASRDNWAGEQYF
CDR3 DNA: TGTGCCAGCAGAGATAATTGGGCGGGGGAGCAGTACTTC

clone size: -
J gene: TRBJ2-5
D gene: TRBD1
V gene: TRBV6-5
CDR3 protein: CASSFGTGVAETQYF
CDR3 DNA: TGTGCCAGCAGTTTTGGGACAGGGGTAGCGGAGACCCAGTACTTC

clone size: -
J gene: TRBJ1-6
D gene: -
V gene: TRBV28
CDR3 protein: CASSSLDSYNSPLHF
CDR3 DNA: TGTGCCAGCAGTTCCTTAGACTCCTATAATTCACCCCTCCACTTT

clone size: -
J gene: TRBJ2-1
D gene: -
V gene: TRBV25-1
CDR3 protein: CASSGRWESYNEQFF
CDR3 DNA: TGTGCCAGCAGTGGCCGGTGGGAGAGCTACAATGAGCAGTTCTTC

clone size: -
J gene: TRBJ2-7
D gene: TRBD1
V gene: TRBV13
CDR3 protein: CASSLEGDRPDF
CDR3 DNA: TGTGCCAGCAGCTTAGAGGGGGACAGGCCCGACTTC

clone size: -
J gene: TRBJ2-5
D gene: -
V gene: TRBV4-2
CDR3 protein: CASSQDGQAKNQETQYF
CDR3 DNA: TGTGCCAGCAGCCAAGATGGGCAAGCCAAAAACCAAGAGACCCAGTACTTC

clone size: -
J gene: TRBJ1-1
D gene: -
V gene: TRBV6-1
CDR3 protein: CASSAGRSTEAFF
CDR3 DNA: TGTGCCAGCAGCGCCGGGAGGAGCACTGAAGCTTTCTTT

clone size: -
J gene: TRBJ2-7
D gene: TRBD2
V gene: TRBV19
CDR3 protein: CASSLRGGAGEQYF
CDR3 DNA: TGTGCCAGTAGTCTTCGCGGGGGGGCAGGCGAGCAGTACTTC

clone size: -
J gene: TRBJ2-5
D gene: -
V gene: TRBV7-8
CDR3 protein: CASSLAAGTQETQYF
CDR3 DNA: TGTGCCAGCAGCTTAGCTGCAGGCACCCAAGAGACCCAGTACTTC

clone size: -
J gene: TRBJ1-1
D gene: -
V gene: TRBV5-1
CDR3 protein: CASSSGTAGTEAFF
CDR3 DNA: TGCGCCAGCAGCTCCGGGACCGCGGGGACTGAAGCTTTCTTT

clone size: -
J gene: TRBJ2-5
D gene: -
V gene: TRBV11-2
CDR3 protein: CASSLGLGETQYF
CDR3 DNA: TGTGCCAGCAGCTTAGGTCTTGGGGAGACCCAGTACTTC

clone size: -
J gene: TRBJ2-1
D gene: -
V gene: TRBV5-4
CDR3 protein: CASSIRPNILHEQFF
CDR3 DNA: TGTGCCAGCAGCATCAGACCCAATATCCTCCATGAGCAGTTCTTC

clone size: -
J gene: TRBJ1-1
D gene: -
V gene: TRBV5-4
CDR3 protein: CASSLEGGGGRNTEAFF
CDR3 DNA: TGTGCCAGCAGCTTGGAGGGGGGTGGTGGGCGGAACACTGAAGCTTTCTTT

clone size: -
J gene: TRBJ2-1
D gene: -
V gene: TRBV29-1
CDR3 protein: CSVDRATSSYNEQFF
CDR3 DNA: TGCAGCGTTGACAGGGCAACCTCATCCTACAATGAGCAGTTCTTC

clone size: -
J gene: TRBJ2-3
D gene: TRBD2
V gene: TRBV13
CDR3 protein: CASSLGGRIADTQYF
CDR3 DNA: TGTGCCAGCAGCTTAGGCGGGAGGATTGCAGATACGCAGTATTTT

clone size: -
J gene: TRBJ1-1
D gene: -
V gene: TRBV28
CDR3 protein: CASSLRQAPDTEAFF
CDR3 DNA: TGTGCCAGCAGTTTACGACAGGCCCCGGACACTGAAGCTTTCTTT

clone size: once
J gene: TRBJ1-1
D gene: -
V gene: TRBV21-1
CDR3 protein: CASPQRCTEAFF
CDR3 DNA: TGTGCCAGCCCTCAGAGATGCACTGAAGCTTTCTTT

clone size: -
J gene: TRBJ1-4
D gene: -
V gene: TRBV9
CDR3 protein: CASSLSEKLFF
CDR3 DNA: TGTGCCAGCAGCTTATCTGAAAAACTGTTTTTT

clone size: -
J gene: TRBJ1-1
D gene: -
V gene: TRBV4-1
CDR3 protein: CASSQAYTPGTEAFF
CDR3 DNA: TGCGCCAGCAGCCAAGCCTACACCCCAGGGACTGAAGCTTTCTTT

clone size: -
J gene: TRBJ2-1
D gene: -
V gene: TRBV4-1
CDR3 protein: CASSHPSAGLGNEQFF
CDR3 DNA: TGCGCCAGCAGCCACCCCTCAGCGGGCCTCGGCAATGAGCAGTTCTTC

clone size: -
J gene: TRBJ2-1
D gene: -
V gene: TRBV7-9
CDR3 protein: CASSDPWGGPYNEQFF
CDR3 DNA: TGTGCCAGCAGCGACCCTTGGGGAGGACCCTACAATGAGCAGTTCTTC

clone size: -
J gene: TRBJ2-2
D gene: -
V gene: TRBV28
CDR3 protein: CASTRVGALTGELFF
CDR3 DNA: TGTGCCAGCACCCGGGTGGGGGCTCTAACCGGGGAGCTGTTTTTT

clone size: -
J gene: TRBJ2-7
D gene: -
V gene: TRBV9
CDR3 protein: CASSEGTGKTYEQYF
CDR3 DNA: TGTGCCAGCAGCGAGGGGACTGGGAAAACCTACGAGCAGTACTTC

clone size: once
J gene: TRBJ2-7
D gene: TRBD2
V gene: TRBV2
CDR3 protein: CASSGLAGGPGYEQYF
CDR3 DNA: TGTGCCAGCAGTGGACTAGCGGGAGGGCCGGGCTACGAGCAGTACTTC

clone size: once
J gene: TRBJ2-7
D gene: TRBD2
V gene: TRBV19
CDR3 protein: CASSIVTSGSREQYF
CDR3 DNA: TGTGCCAGTAGTATAGTGACTAGCGGGAGTCGCGAGCAGTACTTC

clone size: -
J gene: TRBJ1-2
D gene: -
V gene: TRBV2
CDR3 protein: CASSPYNGYTF
CDR3 DNA: TGTGCCAGCTCGCCCTATAATGGCTACACCTTC

clone size: -
J gene: TRBJ1-1
D gene: -
V gene: TRBV30
CDR3 protein: CAWSLMGATTEAFF
CDR3 DNA: TGTGCCTGGAGCCTCATGGGGGCGACCACTGAAGCTTTCTTT

clone size: -
J gene: TRBJ1-5
D gene: -
V gene: TRBV30
CDR3 protein: CAWSDDSWGNQPQHF
CDR3 DNA: TGTGCCTGGAGTGACGACAGTTGGGGCAATCAGCCCCAGCATTTT

clone size: -
J gene: TRBJ1-1
D gene: -
V gene: TRBV19
CDR3 protein: CASIPQGHTEAFF
CDR3 DNA: TGTGCCAGTATTCCCCAGGGACACACTGAAGCTTTCTTT

clone size: -
J gene: TRBJ1-1
D gene: TRBD1
V gene: TRBV5-6
CDR3 protein: CASSLGDRLLEAFF
CDR3 DNA: TGTGCCAGCAGCTTGGGGGACAGGCTCCTTGAAGCTTTCTTT

clone size: -
J gene: TRBJ1-1
D gene: -
V gene: TRBV30
CDR3 protein: CAWTGLMNTEAFF
CDR3 DNA: TGTGCCTGGACTGGACTTATGAACACTGAAGCTTTCTTT

clone size: -
J gene: TRBJ2-7
D gene: -
V gene: TRBV5-6
CDR3 protein: CASSLSARVWGEQYF
CDR3 DNA: TGTGCCAGCAGCTTGTCCGCCAGGGTTTGGGGCGAGCAGTACTTC

clone size: -
J gene: TRBJ2-1
D gene: -
V gene: TRBV7-9
CDR3 protein: CAAIEADEQFF
CDR3 DNA: TGTGCCGCGATCGAAGCAGATGAGCAGTTCTTC

clone size: -
J gene: TRBJ2-1
D gene: TRBD2
V gene: TRBV19
CDR3 protein: CASGTTLYNEQFF
CDR3 DNA: TGTGCCAGTGGGACTACGCTCTACAATGAGCAGTTCTTC

clone size: -
J gene: TRBJ2-1
D gene: TRBD2
V gene: TRBV9
CDR3 protein: CASSDSLLAGTSYNEQFF
CDR3 DNA: TGTGCCAGCAGCGATTCGTTGCTAGCGGGAACCTCTTACAATGAGCAGTTCTTC